This T cell receptor beta chain came from a study of shared clonotypes between healthy human individuals. V lost 3 bases to trimming and J lost 4 bases, with 10 bases between them. Germline-derived CDR1 and CDR2 are SGHDT and YYEEEE. The CDR3 runs to 13 residues. Using immunoSEQ multiplex PCR, the repertoire was profiled, and TCRdb retains in-frame clones only, with some absent. The sample has hundreds of thousands of clones, about 97% seen once; the top ten hold 0.32%. The table lists this clone with a count of one. Sequencing was done on a sample of memory CD8+ T cells sorted from blood. Subset defined: CD45RO+ cells pooled with CCR7-negative TemRA cells. The V and J genes are TRBV5-6 and TRBJ2-5, with D tentatively TRBD2 (5 bases). This clonotype was sampled from a man aged 30 to 45 in good health. For the CDR3, the DNA is TGTGCCAGCAGCTGGCTAGAGGGAGAGACCCAGTACTTC. It specifies CASSWLEGETQYF.